This TCR beta chain emerged from a study of blood T cells in healthy people across ages. At the level of the study: There was about one barcoded beta molecule captured by template switching per two T cells. Broader study findings: Older individuals had lower TCR beta diversity per million T cells (the decline was roughly linear).

The CDR3 has 13 amino acids. The germline V and J ends were trimmed by 6 bases and 2 bases, with 7 bases remaining between them. Germline CDR1 and CDR2: MDHEN and SYDVKM. With a J-beta primer mix and a sample-barcoded 5' primer, a second PCR ran about 6 to 11 cycles. TCRdb used MiXCR to reprocess the 5' RACE reads, holding one entry per CDR3 protein. The sample consists of fewer than 1 million distinct CDR3 sequences, under 55% of them appearing once. Healthy individuals of Caucasian origin from Russia, aged about 6 to 100, served as donors. Isolating PBMCs gave at least 6 million of these cells per sample. A note on this clonotype: Its antigen remains unidentified.

This chain connects TRBV28 to TRBJ1-4; no reliable D call. The clonotype was recovered from a man between 60 and 75 years old in good health. Sequencing was carried out using blood. CDR3 sequence (DNA): TGTGCCAGCAGGTCGGGGACTAATGAAAAACTGTTTTTT. It encodes CASRSGTNEKLFF.